Following are 24 T cell receptor beta chains from one sample sequenced in a study of CD8+CD57+ T cells in acquired aplastic anemia. Before being chosen for sequencing, patients had shown CD8+CD57+ cell expansion by flow cytometry. Genomic DNA, the template, was used for profiling of the TCR beta VDJ and CDR3. Each CDR3 protein is one row after TCRdb ran MiXCR on the reads. The table includes approximately 170,000 distinct CDR3 sequences, approximately 44% detected once. The material sequenced was sorted CD4+, CD8+, or CD8+CD57+ T cells (not recorded which) from PBMCs. The receptors were sampled from a human donor with aplastic anemia.

This clonotype was counted ten times or more. V gene TRBV25-1 combines with J gene TRBJ1-2; D uncertain. The V gene's germline CDR1 is MGHDK and CDR2 SYGVNS. This CDR3 has 15 residues. V shed 0 bases and J shed 4 bases, with 12 bases lying between them. The CDR3 region has the DNA TGTGCCAGCAGTGAATACCTGGGGAGTACCTATGGCTACACCTTC. It encodes CASSEYLGSTYGYTF.

As for this clonotype: It may be a read error: a sequence one base away is much more abundant. The rearrangement uses TRBV19 and TRBJ1-4, with D perhaps matching TRBD1 (6 bases). V lost 9 bases to trimming and J lost 5 bases, with 19 bases between them. The CDR3 length is 15 residues. Germline V gene sequence: CDR1 LNHDA, CDR2 SQIVND (reference sequence). In DNA form, the CDR3 reads TGTGCCAGCAGCTGTGGTGGGGGGGCAAATGAAAAACTGTTTTTT. This codes for CASSCGGGANEKLFF.

This clonotype appeared many times. The V call is TRBV9, the J call TRBJ1-1; D perhaps matches TRBD1 (5 bases). The CDR3 sequence is 15 residues long. Trimming stripped 0 bases from V and 4 bases from J, with 13 bases between. Germline V gene sequence: CDR1 SGDLS, CDR2 YYNGEE. In nucleotides, the CDR3 is TGTGCCAGCAGCGTAGAAGTGGGGGGGGGCACTGAAGCTTTCTTT. As protein: CASSVEVGGGTEAFF. The variable domain in full, completed from reference TRBV9 and TRBJ1-1, reads DSGVTQTPKHLITATGQRVTLRCSPRSGDLSVYWYQQSLDQGLQFLIQYYNGEERAKGNILERFSAQQFPDLHSELNLSSLELGDSALYFCASSVEVGGGTEAFFGQGTRLTVV.

This clonotype was seen many times. The rearrangement links TRBV7-9 to TRBJ1-5; TRBD1 might be the D (5 bases). This CDR3 contains 18 residues. The germline CDR1 and CDR2 sequences are SEHNR and FQNEAQ (reference sequence). The V end was cut by 1 base, the J end by 0 bases, with 16 bases between. The CDR3 loop reads CASSLEGGGHHSNQPQHF. Written as DNA, the CDR3 is TGTGCCAGCAGCTTAGAGGGTGGAGGACACCATAGCAATCAGCCCCAGCATTTT.

Notes on this clonotype: The CDR3 carries no conserved terminal phenylalanine or tryptophan, so it likely arises from a read error. The CDR3 loop is CASSLGGQYSSPLHL. CDR3 coding DNA: TGTGCCAGCAGCTTGGGGGGACAGTATAGTTCACCCCTCCACCTT. This sequence joins TRBV5-4 and TRBJ1-6; 7 nucleotides align to TRBD1. Germline V gene data show CDR1 as SGHNT and CDR2 as YYREEE (reference sequence). This CDR3 is built from 15 residues.

J is TRBJ2-7 and V is TRBV11-2; 12 bases are a match to TRBD1. Germline V lookup: CDR1 SGHAT, CDR2 FQNNGV. The CDR3 sequence is 16 residues long. CDR3 sequence: CVSSIHGTGGRYEQYV. Written as DNA, the CDR3 is TGTGTCAGCAGCATCCACGGGACAGGGGGCAGGTACGAGCAGTACGTC.

Regarding this clonotype: Just one base apart from a much larger clone, this may be a read error. The V and J genes are TRBV25-1 and TRBJ2-7; 9 bases fit TRBD2. The CDR3 is 15 residues long. CDR1 is MGHDK and CDR2 is SYGVNS in the germline V gene. V was pared by 6 bases and J by 6 bases, with 12 bases of the junction left unmatched. This CDR3 is CASSLGSGRSREQYV. DNA of the CDR3: TGTGCCAGCAGCCTCGGGAGCGGGAGGTCTCGCGAGCAGTACGTC.

The chain carries TRBV7-2 and TRBJ1-1; D is possibly TRBD1 (6 bases). This CDR3 has 13 amino acids. V lost 5 bases, J lost 10 bases, and 17 bases lay in between. Germline values: CDR1 SGHTA, CDR2 FQGNSA. CDR3 region: CASSGNRVMGAFF. As DNA, the CDR3 is TGTGCCAGCAGCGGGAACAGGGTAATGGGAGCTTTCTTT.

The rearrangement links TRBV15 to TRBJ2-7; no reliable D call. V was cut by 3 bases and J by 5 bases, with 17 bases left in between. Per germline, CDR1 LNHNV and CDR2 YYDKDF (reference sequence). There are 15 residues in the CDR3. CDR3 in amino acids: CATSSQDMGFDEQYF. The CDR3 coding sequence is TGTGCCACCAGCAGCCAAGATATGGGTTTCGACGAGCAGTACTTC.

The rearrangement joins TRBV5-1 to TRBJ1-1; tentatively, D is TRBD1 (5 bases). This CDR3 comprises 14 residues. In germline, CDR1 is SGHRS, CDR2 YFSETQ. Trimming removed 1 base at V and 4 bases at J, with 11 bases between. CDR3 coding DNA: TGCGCCAGCAGCTTGATGGGGGACGGCACTGAAGCTTTCTTT. The encoded protein is CASSLMGDGTEAFF.

The chain employs TRBV25-1 and TRBJ2-3, with 7 nucleotides matching TRBD1. V lost 4 bases to trimming and J lost 2 bases; unmatched junction nucleotides: 3. Per the germline V gene, CDR1 is MGHDK and CDR2 is SYGVNS. The CDR3 is 14 amino acids. CDR3 sequence: CASSAGGPTDTQYF. In nucleotides, the CDR3 is TGTGCCAGCAGTGCAGGGGGACCCACAGATACGCAGTATTTT.

Only a few counts were recorded for this clonotype. CDR3 amino acids: CASSLSVAGGYEQYF. In DNA, the CDR3 is TGTGCCAGCAGCTTATCCGTAGCGGGGGGCTACGAGCAGTACTTC. The V gene is TRBV7-8, the J gene TRBJ2-7; TRBD2 matches at 10 bases. Germline V gene data show CDR1 as SGHVS and CDR2 as FQNEAQ. The CDR3 covers 15 residues. Trimming cost V 2 bases and J 3 bases; bases outside gene matches: 4.

A few counts support this clonotype. The chain recombines TRBV29-1 with TRBJ1-3; D unclear. The CDR3 length is 12 residues. Trimming pared 3 bases from V and 7 bases from J, leaving 10 bases between. The germline gives CDR1 SQVTM, CDR2 ANQGSEA. CDR3 in amino acids: CSVDDERNTIYF. The CDR3 coding sequence is TGCAGCGTTGATGACGAAAGGAACACCATATATTTT. Together with reference TRBV29-1 and TRBJ1-3, the CDR3 gives the full variable domain: SAVISQKPSRDICQRGTSLTIQCQVDSQVTMMFWYRQQPGQSLTLIATANQGSEATYESGFVIDKFPISRPNLTFSTLTVSNMSPEDSSIYLCSVDDERNTIYFGEGSWLTVV.

In this sample, this clonotype turned up many times. This CDR3 is CASSYGLAGTDTQYF. The CDR3 region has the DNA TGTGCCAGCAGTTACGGCCTAGCGGGGACAGATACGCAGTATTTT. The rearrangement uses TRBV6-2 or TRBV6-3 and TRBJ2-3, with TRBD2 matching over 9 bases. The CDR3 covers 15 residues. V lost 2 bases, J lost 3 bases, and 3 bases stayed unmatched. CDR1 is MNHEY, CDR2 SVGEGT, per germline.

The CDR3, as DNA: TGTGCCACCAGTGGCATAGCGGGCGGCCAATACGAGCAGTACTTC. It codes for CATSGIAGGQYEQYF. J is TRBJ2-7 and V is TRBV24-1; 7 positions match TRBD2. Germline assignment: CDR1 KGHDR and CDR2 SFDVKD. The trim removed 5 bases at V and 4 bases at J, leaving 10 bases unmatched. The CDR3 has 15 residues.

The V and J genes are TRBV5-4 and TRBJ1-5; D is unclear. Between the trimmed V and J ends, which lost 0 bases and 4 bases, there was a span of 8 bases. The length of the CDR3 is 14 residues. Per the germline V gene, CDR1 is SGHNT and CDR2 is YYREEE (reference sequence). The CDR3 reads CASSLAGRNQPQHF. DNA for the CDR3: TGTGCCAGCAGCTTGGCCGGGAGGAATCAGCCCCAGCATTTT.

The V gene is TRBV28, the J gene TRBJ2-2; tentatively, D is TRBD1 or TRBD2 (5 bases each). The germline V gene has CDR1 MDHEN and CDR2 SYDVKM. V dropped 4 bases and J dropped 5 bases, with 14 bases sitting between them. The CDR3 extends over 15 amino acids. CDR3 nucleotide sequence: TGTGCCAGCAGTTCCCTAAAAGAGGGGACCGGGGAGCTGTTTTTT. Residues: CASSSLKEGTGELFF.

The chain recombines TRBV5-4 with TRBJ2-7; 13 bases are a match to TRBD2. V shed 0 bases, J shed 3 bases, and the junction held 9 bases outside the gene matches. The length of the CDR3 is 18 residues. Germline V gene sequence: CDR1 SGHNT, CDR2 YYREEE (reference sequence). Here the CDR3 DNA reads TGTGCCAGCAGCTTGGGACTAGCGGGGGGTTACAGATTCTACGAGCAGTACTTC. Translation: CASSLGLAGGYRFYEQYF.

At least ten counts were recorded for this clonotype. J is TRBJ1-1 and V is TRBV19; no clear D. Trimming shortened V by 6 bases and J by 1 base, and 9 bases separated the two germline ends. The CDR3 runs to 13 residues. CDR1 is LNHDA, CDR2 SQIVND, per germline (reference sequence). Here the CDR3 reads CASSSQTNTEAFF. In DNA form, the CDR3 reads TGTGCCAGTAGCTCGCAGACGAACACTGAAGCTTTCTTT.

The chain recombines TRBV7-6 with TRBJ2-6; D may be TRBD2 (5 bases). CDR3 length equals 15 residues. Germline loops: CDR1 SGHVS, CDR2 FNYEAQ. Trimming left V 6 bases short and J 0 bases short, with 9 bases between. CDR3 nucleotides: TGTGCCAGCAGTCCGGCGGGCTCTGGGGCCAACGTCCTGACTTTC. Translating it yields CASSPAGSGANVLTF.

The chain joins TRBV12-3 or TRBV12-4 to TRBJ1-2, with TRBD1 matching over 7 bases. Trimming took 5 bases from V and 1 from J; bases not matched to a gene: 4. This CDR3 is built from 14 residues. The CDR3, as DNA: TGTGCCAGCAGTCCGGGACAGAGTAACTATGGCTACACCTTC. Translating it yields CASSPGQSNYGYTF.

At least ten counts were recorded for this clonotype. The genes are TRBV13 and TRBJ1-5; 7 bases match TRBD1. Trimming at V came to 0 bases and at J to 6 bases, leaving 2 bases not matched to a gene. Per germline, CDR1 PRHDT and CDR2 FYEKMQ (reference sequence). The CDR3 spans 14 residues. Here the CDR3 DNA reads TGTGCCAGCAGCTTAGGAGGGGGCAGTCAGCCCCAGCATTTT. This sequence encodes CASSLGGGSQPQHF.

The gene calls are TRBV7-9 and TRBJ2-1; the D gene is possibly TRBD1 (6 bases). Germline CDR1 and CDR2: SEHNR and FQNEAQ (reference sequence). V was trimmed by 5 bases and J by 8 bases, leaving 10 bases between them. This CDR3 comprises 12 residues. The CDR3 reads CASSQGKDEQFF. The DNA for the CDR3 is TGTGCCAGCAGCCAGGGGAAGGATGAGCAGTTCTTC.

Concerning this clonotype itself: Mismatch with germline at one junction end may stem from a read error. This chain links TRBV19 with TRBJ1-1, with 8 bases lining up with TRBD1. Germline CDR1 and CDR2: LNHDA and SQIVND (reference sequence). This CDR3 region has 13 residues. The CDR3 sequence: CASSAGGPTEALF. The CDR3, as DNA: TGTGCCAGTAGTGCAGGGGGCCCGACTGAAGCTCTCTTT.